This TCR beta chain is from a study of memory CD4+ T cells and cytomegalovirus serostatus. About the research overall: This sample comes from healthy Belgian adults, about 10 CMV seropositive, under 25 seronegative. Study findings and constraints: The CMV-associated TCR signature appears largely within the CD4+ memory repertoire.

Assay used: immunoSEQ multiplex PCR; TCRdb lists only in-frame clones, some missing. The data hold 30,000 to 45,000 clones, with 79% observed a single time. V gave up 2 bases and J gave up 5 bases, with 10 bases separating them. The CDR3 is 14 residues long. Germline CDR1 and CDR2: MNHEY and SVGAGI. The sort gate was single viable CD3+CD4+CD8-CD45RO+ cells for memory CD4+ T cells. With regard to this clone: Antigen specificity is unknown.

Sequencing was performed on memory CD4+ T cells from blood. The V gene is TRBV6-5, the J gene TRBJ1-5; tentatively, D is TRBD1 (5 bases). The TCR originated in an adult in good health and CMV-seropositive. The CDR3 spells CASSYRGSHQPQHF. The CDR3 DNA reads TGTGCCAGCAGTTACAGGGGTTCTCATCAGCCCCAGCATTTT.